These 3 T cell receptor beta chains share one sample of origin, sequenced in a study of blood T cell repertoires in COVID-19. The assay was immunoSEQ multiplex PCR, and TCRdb's table has in-frame clones only and misses some. Altogether more than 95,000 clones are present, around 80% being singletons, with the ten largest covering under 20%. The sequenced sample consisted of peripheral blood. All receptors come from a man aged 80 or over with acute or convalescent COVID-19.

This clone occurred many times. The gene calls are TRBV28 and TRBJ2-1, with D maybe TRBD2 (5 bases). Germline V lookup: CDR1 MDHEN, CDR2 SYDVKM. The CDR3 is 15 residues long. V dropped 1 base and J dropped 5 bases, with 12 bases sitting between them. The CDR3 loop reads CASSLSWTLHNEQFF. The CDR3 nucleotides read TGTGCCAGCAGTTTATCATGGACTCTCCACAATGAGCAGTTCTTC.

The V and J genes are TRBV28 and TRBJ1-2, with a weak D call TRBD1 (6 bases). The CDR3 covers 14 residues. Per germline, CDR1 MDHEN and CDR2 SYDVKM. Trimming shortened V by 5 bases and J by 1 base, and 11 bases separated the two germline ends. CDR3 nucleotides: TGTGCCAGCAGTCAACAGGGCTTTAACTATGGCTACACCTTC. Translated, it gives CASSQQGFNYGYTF.

J is TRBJ2-1 and V is TRBV2, with D possibly TRBD2 on 5 matching bases. Trimming cost V 6 bases and J 0 bases, with 12 bases left between them. CDR3 length: 15 residues. CDR1 is SNHLY and CDR2 is FYNNEI in the germline V gene. The CDR3 spells CASRPVATSYNEQFF. The CDR3 region has the DNA TGTGCCAGCAGACCGGTAGCGACCTCCTACAATGAGCAGTTCTTC.